Shown below are 19 T cell receptor beta chains from a single sample sequenced in a study of PD-L1 blockade in urothelial cancer. Time point defined: peripheral blood 6 weeks after treatment start. Using immunoSEQ multiplex PCR, the repertoire was profiled, and TCRdb retains in-frame clones only, with some absent. The sample holds some 39,000 clones, around 83% seen once. The material was PBMCs, obtained around atezolizumab (anti-PD-L1) treatment. All receptors derive from a man in his 70s with urothelial cancer.

The V and J genes are TRBV18 and TRBJ1-2; D is undetermined. This CDR3 contains 14 residues. V dropped 2 bases and J dropped 1 base, with 8 bases sitting between them. Germline CDR1 and CDR2: KGHSH and LQKENI. The CDR3 region is CASSPENSNYGYTF. The CDR3 DNA is TGTGCCAGCTCACCAGAGAACAGTAACTATGGCTACACCTTC.

The V and J genes are TRBV6-4 and TRBJ2-2; 8 bases are a match to TRBD1. This CDR3 has 15 residues. V gave up 6 bases and J gave up 0 bases; unmatched junction bases: 3. Germline V gene data show CDR1 as MRHNA and CDR2 as SNTAGT. The CDR3 DNA follows: TGTGCCAGCAGGGGGGACAGGTCGAACACCGGGGAGCTGTTTTTT. It is translated as CASRGDRSNTGELFF.

The chain employs TRBV7-9 and TRBJ2-3; maybe TRBD1 (5 bases). The V end was cut by 1 base, the J end by 4 bases, with 9 bases between. The germline gives CDR1 SEHNR, CDR2 FQNEAQ (reference sequence). The CDR3 covers 14 residues. Here the CDR3 reads CASSLVRGSDTQYF. CDR3 DNA sequence: TGTGCCAGCAGCTTAGTTAGGGGCTCAGATACGCAGTATTTT.

This clone was counted once. V and J are TRBV25-1 and TRBJ2-3; 9 bases line up with TRBD1. CDR3 size: 16 residues. The germline V gene has CDR1 MGHDK and CDR2 SYGVNS. Trimming removed 4 bases from V and 3 bases from J; junction bases left unmatched: 8. Written as DNA, the CDR3 is TGTGCCAGCAGTGCCAACAGGGGGCTATCGACAGATACGCAGTATTTT. Translation: CASSANRGLSTDTQYF.

The chain couples TRBV6-5 to TRBJ1-2; 9 positions match TRBD1. The V segment lost 6 bases and the J segment 5 bases; nucleotides outside the gene matches: 10. The CDR3 extends over 15 amino acids. Germline lookup yields CDR1 MNHEY and CDR2 SVGAGI. The CDR3 region has the DNA TGTGCCAGCAGAGAGTCGACAGGGGGAGGATATGGCTACACCTTC. This sequence encodes CASRESTGGGYGYTF.

The gene calls are TRBV5-1 and TRBJ2-7, with D possibly matching TRBD2 (5 bases). The CDR3 is 20 residues long. Germline CDR1 reads SGHRS; CDR2 reads YFSETQ. Trimming removed 0 bases at V and 1 base at J, with 26 bases between. The CDR3 DNA sequence: TGCGCCAGCAGCTTGGTAGGTGGACTTCGGACCTCCCACATATCCTACGAGCAGTACTTC. Translated: CASSLVGGLRTSHISYEQYF.

The V gene is TRBV14, the J gene TRBJ2-1, with a possible D match to TRBD1 (5 bases). V was trimmed by 2 bases and J by 10 bases, leaving 18 bases between them. The CDR3 is 15 residues long. CDR1 and CDR2 (germline): SGHDN, FVKESK. CDR3 sequence reads: CASSQPGNFNLEQFF. The CDR3 nucleotides read TGTGCCAGCAGCCAACCAGGGAACTTTAACTTGGAGCAGTTCTTC.

The chain uses TRBV2 and TRBJ1-4, with D possibly TRBD1 on 5 matching bases. V lost 8 bases and J 8 bases, leaving 12 bases between the germline ends. The germline CDR1 and CDR2 sequences are SNHLY and FYNNEI. This CDR3 comprises 12 residues. The CDR3 DNA reads TGTGCCAGCTCCTTGAACAGGGAAAAACTGTTTTTT. Translated: CASSLNREKLFF.

The rearrangement uses TRBV18 and TRBJ1-1; 11 positions match TRBD1. The junction had 11 bases not matched to a gene; V was cut back by 5 bases and J by 3 bases. Germline assignment: CDR1 KGHSH and CDR2 LQKENI. The CDR3 is made up of 17 amino acids. As DNA, the CDR3 is TGTGCCAGCTCAGCGGACAGGGGGCTAGGAGTTGACACTGAAGCTTTCTTT. Protein product: CASSADRGLGVDTEAFF.

As for this clone: Other DNA sequences in this specimen translate into the identical CDR3. The chain links TRBV4-1 to TRBJ2-7, with TRBD2 identical over 9 bases. The V and J ends lost 0 bases and 4 bases, in that order; junction bases with no gene match: 7. This CDR3 comprises 16 residues. Germline V CDR1 and CDR2: MGHRA, YSYEKL. CDR3 DNA: TGCGCCAGCAGCCAAGAACTAGCGGGTTACTCTTACGAGCAGTACTTC. It specifies CASSQELAGYSYEQYF.

This rearrangement joins TRBV19 to TRBJ2-7, with D unresolved. Germline V gene data show CDR1 as LNHDA and CDR2 as SQIVND (reference sequence). Trimming stripped 5 bases from V and 0 bases from J, with 11 bases between. This CDR3 has 14 residues. The chain's CDR3 is CASSESPGSYEQYF. In DNA form, the CDR3 reads TGTGCCAGTAGTGAATCTCCAGGCTCCTACGAGCAGTACTTC.

The chain has TRBV5-6 and TRBJ2-7; 8 nucleotides align to TRBD2. Germline V CDR1 and CDR2: SGHDT, YYEEEE. The CDR3 is made up of 15 amino acids. Germline trimming cut 4 bases from V and 3 bases from J; bases unmatched to any gene: 9. CDR3 nucleotides: TGTGCCAGCAGCGTAACGACTAGCGCCCGCTACGAGCAGTACTTC. It is translated as CASSVTTSARYEQYF.

This clone was picked up a small number of times. V usage is TRBV9 and J usage is TRBJ1-5, with TRBD1 matching over 9 bases. J gave up 7 bases and V 3 bases, and 8 bases lay outside the gene matches. The CDR3 totals 15 residues. Germline lookup yields CDR1 SGDLS and CDR2 YYNGEE. CDR3 protein: CASSAHRGRGQPQHF. CDR3 coding DNA: TGTGCCAGCAGCGCGCACAGGGGGCGAGGACAGCCCCAGCATTTT.

The DNA of the CDR3 is TGTGCCAGTAGTATCGGGTACCGTCAGCCCCAGCATTTT. This codes for CASSIGYRQPQHF. The J gene is TRBJ1-5, the V gene TRBV19; D not certain. From germline, CDR1 is LNHDA and CDR2 SQIVND (reference sequence). Trimming left V 3 bases short and J 6 bases short, with 9 bases between. The CDR3 has 13 amino acids.

The chain uses TRBV7-2 and TRBJ2-5; the D gene is possibly TRBD1 (5 bases). Germline loops: CDR1 SGHTA, CDR2 FQGNSA. With 7 bases removed from V and 5 bases from J, the gap between germline ends came to 20 bases. This CDR3 is 15 amino acids long. The CDR3 DNA sequence: TGTGCCAGCACCCTACCCGGTGTTAAGGGGGAGACCCAGTACTTC. Translation gives CASTLPGVKGETQYF.

In the case of this clone: The same CDR3 is also encoded by other DNA sequences in this sample. The chain employs TRBV27 and TRBJ2-7; TRBD1 is a possible D gene (5 bases). This CDR3 region has 14 residues. V was shortened by 3 bases and J by 4 bases, with 13 bases between the two germline ends. Germline CDR1 and CDR2: MNHEY and SMNVEV (reference sequence). DNA of the CDR3: TGTGCCAGCAGTTTGGGCCAGGGTGGATACGAGCAGTACTTC. Its protein is CASSLGQGGYEQYF.

The chain couples TRBV27 to TRBJ2-2; TRBD2 matches at 8 bases. The V segment lost 6 bases and the J segment 8 bases; nucleotides outside the gene matches: 5. Per the germline V gene, CDR1 is MNHEY and CDR2 is SMNVEV (reference sequence). The CDR3 has 13 amino acids. This CDR3 reads CASSGLATGELFF. CDR3 bases: TGTGCCAGCAGCGGACTAGCAACGGGGGAGCTGTTTTTT.

The V and J genes are TRBV19 and TRBJ2-1, with D perhaps TRBD1 (5 bases). Looked up from germline, CDR1 is LNHDA and CDR2 is SQIVND (reference sequence). There are 10 residues in the CDR3. CDR3 in amino acids: CACGAYEQFF. CDR3 DNA: TGTGCTTGTGGGGCATATGAGCAGTTCTTC.

J is TRBJ1-2 and V is TRBV9; 8 bases fit TRBD1. Trimming at V came to 2 bases and at J to 3 bases, leaving 3 bases not matched to a gene. The CDR3 runs 14 residues. Looked up from germline, CDR1 is SGDLS and CDR2 is YYNGEE. CDR3 coding DNA: TGTGCCAGCAGCGTCGGACAGGGAGACTATGGCTACACCTTC. Its protein is CASSVGQGDYGYTF.